Detailed here is one TCR beta chain. Its specificity is unknown. The record originates from a study of cytomegalovirus exposure and HLA in healthy donors. Study-wide results and limits: Across donors, most TCRs were seen rarely, yet some public ones were widespread. Reports showed the classifier diagnosing cytomegalovirus status with high specificity and sensitivity. A few CMV-associated chains were confirmed in vitro to be specific for CMV antigens. Within the 130 or so validation repertoires, first-cohort TCR clusters tended to co-occur, according to a later analysis.

Sequenced by immunoSEQ multiplex PCR; TCRdb stores in-frame clones only, minus some. Of some 330,000 clones in the sample, 70% to 90% were seen once. Unmatched junction bases numbered 8, after V lost 6 bases and J lost 4 bases. CDR3 length: 14 amino acids. Germline loops: CDR1 MNHEY, CDR2 SVGAGI. What was sequenced was PBMCs. The receptor comes from a woman younger than 35 in good health and CMV-seronegative. V and J are TRBV6-5 and TRBJ1-2, with TRBD1 matching over 7 bases. The CDR3 DNA reads as TGTGCCAGCAGAACAGGGGAAGGTAGCTATGGCTACACCTTC. Protein sequence: CASRTGEGSYGYTF.